Below, 26 T cell receptor beta chains from the same sample are listed, as sequenced in a study of technical replicates of blood from a handful of donors. Generated by immunoSEQ multiplex PCR, the TCRdb table keeps only in-frame clones and is missing some. In the table there are over 55,000 clones, 85% to 90% of which are singletons. Input material: PBMCs. These receptors originate from a human donor in good health. Some clones in this sample may be carry-over from other donors' samples.

This chain connects TRBV18 to TRBJ1-1; TRBD1 might be the D (5 bases). The V end was cut by 3 bases, the J end by 4 bases, with 12 bases between. This CDR3 region has 14 residues. CDR1 and CDR2 from the germline V gene are KGHSH and LQKENI. The CDR3 region is CASSPSAGPTEAFF. Here the CDR3 DNA reads TGTGCCAGCTCACCGTCGGCAGGGCCCACTGAAGCTTTCTTT.

V usage is TRBV15 and J usage is TRBJ1-2, with D perhaps matching TRBD1 (5 bases). V shed 9 bases and J shed 4 bases, with 15 bases lying between them. CDR3 length: 13 residues. Germline V gives CDR1 LNHNV, CDR2 YYDKDF (reference sequence). The chain's CDR3 is CATQKAGGYGYTF. CDR3 bases: TGTGCCACACAGAAAGCGGGGGGCTATGGCTACACCTTC.

Here the CDR3 DNA reads TGTGCCAGCAGTCCGCGACAGGGGGCGGGCTACACCTTC. Protein: CASSPRQGAGYTF. The chain carries TRBV6-5 and TRBJ1-2; 10 nucleotides line up with TRBD1. CDR3 length: 13 residues. V trimming: 5 bases; J trimming: 8 bases; junction bases outside the gene matches: 5. From germline, CDR1 is MNHEY and CDR2 SVGAGI.

The gene calls are TRBV18 and TRBJ1-4; TRBD1 aligns across 9 bases. CDR1 is KGHSH, CDR2 LQKENI, per germline. J lost 7 bases, V lost 3 bases, and 3 bases had no gene match. The CDR3 runs to 14 residues. CDR3 in DNA: TGTGCCAGCTCACCGGGACAGGGAGCTGAAAAACTGTTTTTT. Its protein is CASSPGQGAEKLFF. Complete variable domain (other parts from reference TRBV18 and TRBJ1-4): NAGVMQNPRHLVRRRGQEARLRCSPMKGHSHVYWYRQLPEEGLKFMVYLQKENIIDESGMPKERFSAEFPKEGPSILRIQQVVRGDSAAYFCASSPGQGAEKLFFGSGTQLSVL.

The rearrangement joins TRBV5-1 to TRBJ2-3; the match to TRBD2 covers 14 bases. The CDR3 spans 18 residues. V shed 0 bases, J shed 4 bases, and the junction held 7 bases outside the gene matches. Germline values: CDR1 SGHRS, CDR2 YFSETQ. CDR3 in amino acids: CASSLAGTSGSWADTQYF. For the CDR3, the DNA is TGCGCCAGCAGCTTGGCCGGGACTAGCGGGAGTTGGGCAGATACGCAGTATTTT. Full variable domain (rest looked up from reference TRBV5-1 and TRBJ2-3): KAGVTQTPRYLIKTRGQQVTLSCSPISGHRSVSWYQQTPGQGLQFLFEYFSETQRNKGNFPGRFSGRQFSNSRSEMNVSTLELGDSALYLCASSLAGTSGSWADTQYFGPGTRLTVL.

The chain has TRBV18 and TRBJ2-5, with TRBD1 matching 8 bases. The germline V gene has CDR1 KGHSH and CDR2 LQKENI. This CDR3 has 17 amino acids. V shed 3 bases, J shed 5 bases, and the junction held 14 bases outside the gene matches. The chain's CDR3 is CASSPTDPGTGIETQYF. CDR3 nucleotide sequence: TGTGCCAGCTCACCGACCGATCCCGGGACAGGCATCGAGACCCAGTACTTC.

The CDR3 spells CASSGLAGVRGGTQYF. CDR3 bases: TGTGCCAGTAGCGGACTAGCGGGAGTCCGGGGAGGGACCCAGTACTTC. The J gene is TRBJ2-5, the V gene TRBV27, with 13 positions matching TRBD2. The CDR3 totals 16 residues. Germline lookup yields CDR1 MNHEY and CDR2 SMNVEV (reference sequence). Trimming cost V 9 bases and J 7 bases; bases outside gene matches: 14.

The chain recombines TRBV7-6 with TRBJ2-5; the D is unclear. The V end lost 1 base, the J end lost 2 bases, and 5 bases lay between the germline ends. The germline V gene has CDR1 SGHVS and CDR2 FNYEAQ. The length of the CDR3 is 13 residues. CDR3 nucleotide sequence: TGTGCCAGCAGCTTAGGAGTACAAGAGACCCAGTACTTC. Its protein is CASSLGVQETQYF. Based on the CDR3 plus reference TRBV7-6 and TRBJ2-5, the full variable domain is GAGVSQSPRYKVTKRGQDVALRCDPISGHVSLYWYRQALGQGPEFLTYFNYEAQQDKSGLPNDRFSAERPEGSISTLTIQRTEQRDSAMYRCASSLGVQETQYFGPGTRLLVL.

This chain joins TRBV27 and TRBJ2-2; D is possibly TRBD1 (5 bases). Trimming left V 1 base short and J 0 bases short, with 12 bases between. This CDR3 has 17 residues. CDR1 and CDR2 from the germline V gene are MNHEY and SMNVEV (reference sequence). The CDR3 reads CASSLYKGSANTGELFF. The CDR3 nucleotides read TGTGCCAGCAGTTTATACAAGGGGTCTGCGAACACCGGGGAGCTGTTTTTT.

This clone was seen just once. This chain links TRBV19 with TRBJ1-3; D gene unclear. The CDR3 totals 14 residues. Trimming removed 9 bases from V and 0 bases from J, with 12 bases in between. In germline, CDR1 is LNHDA, CDR2 SQIVND (reference sequence). The DNA for the CDR3 is TGTGCCAGCGCTCCAAGCGTCTCTGGAAACACCATATATTTT. Residues: CASAPSVSGNTIYF.

The chain employs TRBV29-1 and TRBJ2-5; TRBD2 aligns across 8 bases. The V segment lost 0 bases and the J segment 7 bases; nucleotides outside the gene matches: 7. This CDR3 is 14 amino acids long. CDR1 SQVTM and CDR2 ANQGSEA come from the germline V gene. The CDR3 DNA reads TGCAGCGTTGAAGATCGAGACCGGGAGGGGACCCAGTACTTC. Translating gives CSVEDRDREGTQYF.

V is TRBV4-3 and J is TRBJ2-7, with D perhaps matching TRBD2 (5 bases). Germline V CDR1 and CDR2: LGHNA, YSLEER. The CDR3 spans 14 residues. V was trimmed by 3 bases and J by 0 bases, leaving 9 bases between them. The DNA for the CDR3 is TGCGCCAGCAGCCAGGAACTAGGCTCCTACGAGCAGTACTTC. It specifies CASSQELGSYEQYF.

This clone showed up just once. The chain is built from TRBV5-8 and TRBJ1-3; D is unresolved. Deletions cut 4 bases from V and 0 bases from J, with 8 bases between. This CDR3 is built from 14 residues. The germline V gene encodes CDR1 SGHTS and CDR2 YDEGEE. CDR3 in DNA: TGTGCCAGCAGCCTGAGGTACTCTGGAAACACCATATATTTT. This codes for CASSLRYSGNTIYF.

The chain uses TRBV4-1 and TRBJ1-4; D is unclear. V lost 3 bases, J lost 0 bases, and 5 bases lay in between. The germline V gene encodes CDR1 MGHRA and CDR2 YSYEKL. This CDR3 is 14 amino acids long. This CDR3 is CASSQTPTNEKLFF. In DNA form, the CDR3 reads TGCGCCAGCAGCCAGACACCAACTAATGAAAAACTGTTTTTT.

The rearrangement joins TRBV6-4 to TRBJ2-1; D might be TRBD2 (6 bases). The CDR3 has 12 residues. Looked up from germline, CDR1 is MRHNA and CDR2 is SNTAGT. V lost 3 bases to trimming and J lost 10 bases, with 10 bases between them. The CDR3 DNA reads as TGTGCCAGCAGTGATGGGCTAGCGGAGCAGTTCTTC. It encodes CASSDGLAEQFF.

V and J are TRBV6-6 and TRBJ1-1; possible D gene TRBD1, 6 bases. The CDR3 is 14 residues long. V dropped 6 bases and J dropped 5 bases, with 16 bases sitting between them. Germline lookup yields CDR1 MNHNY and CDR2 SVGAGI (reference sequence). CDR3 nucleotide sequence: TGTGCCAGCAGGCGCCTAGGGGGGGGGACTGAAGCTTTCTTT. Protein product: CASRRLGGGTEAFF.

The chain couples TRBV15 to TRBJ2-1, with 8 bases lining up with TRBD2. V was clipped by 5 bases and J by 2 bases; unmatched bases: 5. CDR3 length equals 15 residues. Germline V gene data show CDR1 as LNHNV and CDR2 as YYDKDF (reference sequence). CDR3 bases: TGTGCCACCAGCCTCCGAGCGGGAGCCTACAATGAGCAGTTCTTC. Translated, it gives CATSLRAGAYNEQFF.

This clone was seen a few times. V and J are TRBV9 and TRBJ2-5, with D possibly being TRBD1 (6 bases). Germline values: CDR1 SGDLS, CDR2 YYNGEE. The V end lost 0 bases, the J end lost 5 bases, and 8 bases lay between the germline ends. The CDR3 runs to 13 residues. The CDR3 DNA is TGTGCCAGCAGCGTAGGGCAGGGGGAGACCCAGTACTTC. Its protein product is CASSVGQGETQYF.

The rearrangement joins TRBV4-3 to TRBJ1-6; maybe TRBD1 (6 bases). Germline V lookup: CDR1 LGHNA, CDR2 YSLEER. The CDR3 length is 16 residues. Trimming took 0 bases from V and 3 from J, leaving 9 bases between them. This CDR3 is CASSQDSDSYNSPLHF. The CDR3 DNA sequence: TGCGCCAGCAGCCAAGATTCGGACAGCTATAATTCACCCCTCCACTTT.

This clone has only one observation. This sequence joins TRBV11-2 and TRBJ2-1; the match to TRBD2 covers 10 bases. Germline V gives CDR1 SGHAT, CDR2 FQNNGV. V was pared by 1 base and J by 7 bases, with 4 bases of the junction left unmatched. The CDR3 is 15 amino acids. The CDR3 sequence: CASSLVSGGRNEQFF. The CDR3 bases are TGTGCCAGCAGCTTAGTTAGCGGGGGGCGAAATGAGCAGTTCTTC.

This clone is deemed medium-sized. V usage is TRBV5-4 and J usage is TRBJ2-7, with TRBD1 identical over 7 bases. Germline V gives CDR1 SGHNT, CDR2 YYREEE (reference sequence). CDR3 length: 14 amino acids. J lost 7 bases, V lost 1 base, and 8 bases had no gene match. CDR3 sequence (DNA): TGTGCCAGCAGCTTGATAGACAGGGCACGGGAGCAGTACTTC. It specifies CASSLIDRAREQYF.

This clone occurred once. CDR3 DNA: TGTGCCAGCAGAGGGACTAGCGGGGGAATACAGTACTTC. This sequence encodes CASRGTSGGIQYF. V is TRBV2 and J is TRBJ2-7; 14 bases align to TRBD2. Germline loops: CDR1 SNHLY, CDR2 FYNNEI. CDR3 size: 13 residues. V trimming: 6 bases; J trimming: 10 bases; junction bases outside the gene matches: 5.

V usage is TRBV21-1 and J usage is TRBJ1-4; the table's D call TRBD1 went unverified against the DNA. TRBV21-1 is assigned pseudogene status. This CDR3 region has 19 residues. CDR3 amino acids: CASSKPPRVDRGEGEKLFF. The CDR3 DNA is TGTGCCAGCAGCAAACCTCCGCGAGTCGACAGGGGGGAGGGTGAAAAACTGTTTTTT.

This sequence joins TRBV7-3 and TRBJ2-3; TRBD1 is a possible D gene (6 bases). V lost 5 bases and J lost 0, with 15 bases in between. The CDR3 sequence is 16 residues long. Looked up from germline, CDR1 is SGHTA and CDR2 is FQGTGA. The CDR3 region is CASSPAGTLSTDTQYF. For the CDR3, the DNA is TGTGCCAGCAGCCCCGCCGGGACACTTAGCACAGATACGCAGTATTTT.

This rearrangement joins TRBV7-2 to TRBJ1-2, with D possibly being TRBD1 (6 bases). The V end was cut by 6 bases, the J end by 4 bases, with 15 bases between. The CDR3 runs 14 residues. In germline, CDR1 is SGHTA, CDR2 FQGNSA. CDR3 sequence: CASRNTGSGYGYTF. CDR3 nucleotide sequence: TGTGCCAGCAGGAATACAGGGTCCGGCTATGGCTACACCTTC.

This clone appeared a single time. V gene TRBV9 combines with J gene TRBJ2-7; a weak D match, TRBD2 (5 bases). Trimming left V 0 bases short and J 3 bases short, with 13 bases between. The V gene's germline CDR1 is SGDLS and CDR2 YYNGEE. CDR3 length: 15 residues. DNA of the CDR3: TGTGCCAGCAGCGTAGGGGAGTCTGGTCTCTACGAGCAGTACTTC. Translating it yields CASSVGESGLYEQYF.